This T cell receptor beta chain was found in a study of memory CD4+ T cells and cytomegalovirus serostatus. On the study more broadly: Healthy Belgian adult donors included nine or ten CMV-positive and 20 to 30 CMV-negative people. Study-wide findings and caveats: CD4+ memory repertoires contained about 40% of the roughly 160 reported CMV TCRbeta sequences. The CMV-associated TCR signature appears largely within the CD4+ memory repertoire.

CDR3 length equals 12 residues. V was shortened by 8 bases and J by 0 bases, with 5 bases between the two germline ends. CDR1 and CDR2 (germline): SNHLY, FYNNEI. Single viable CD3+CD4+CD8-CD45RO+ cells were sorted as the memory CD4+ T cells. Notes on this clone: Its antigen remains unidentified.

In the original processing: Out-of-frame sequences were removed, leaving about 2,300,000 distinct TCRbeta sequences. Measured with immunoSEQ multiplex PCR; TCRdb has only the in-frame clones, and not every one. Clonal size and the V and J genes are those of that table, whereas D and trimming came from the DNA. The data contain 50,000 or so clones, roughly four fifths of them seen just once; the ten biggest clones take up about 0.8%. This chain links TRBV2 with TRBJ1-3; D uncertain. The TCR originated in an adult in good health and CMV-seronegative. Sequencing input: memory CD4+ T cells from blood. DNA for the CDR3: TGTGCCAGCCGGACCTCTGGAAACACCATATATTTT. Translated, it gives CASRTSGNTIYF. Full variable domain (rest looked up from reference TRBV2 and TRBJ1-3): EPEVTQTPSHQVTQMGQEVILRCVPISNHLYFYWYRQILGQKVEFLVSFYNNEISEKSEIFDDQFSVERPDGSNFTLKIRSTKLEDSAMYFCASRTSGNTIYFGEGSWLTVV.